This is a list of T cell receptor beta chains from one sample in a study of shared clonotypes between healthy human individuals. Sequenced by immunoSEQ multiplex PCR; TCRdb stores in-frame clones only, minus some. The repertoire holds a few million clones, more than 80% seen once, with 0.14% in the top ten. Sequenced: naive CD4+ T cells sorted from blood. The origin of the receptors is a man aged 18-30 years in good health. Each CDR3 is given with its conserved first and last residue. Each record gives: V gene, J gene, D gene, clone size, CDR3 protein, CDR3 DNA. The D gene is left open where the match is weak. Size is stated for part of the rows, as once, few or many counts, or as a class when the clone is expanded.

>TRBV2|TRBJ1-1|TRBD1|.
CASSGQGRGAFF
TGTGCCAGCAGTGGACAGGGGAGAGGAGCTTTCTTT
>TRBV11-3|TRBJ2-2|TRBD1|.
CASSGWTGNGELFF
TGTGCCAGCAGCGGATGGACAGGGAACGGGGAGCTGTTTTTT
>TRBV30|TRBJ2-7|.|once
CAWSGVGRAYEQYF
TGTGCCTGGAGCGGGGTGGGGAGAGCCTACGAGCAGTACTTC
>TRBV1|TRBJ2-3|.|.
CTSSQDLSSDTQYF
TGCACCAGCAGCCAAGATCTTAGTTCTGATACGCAGTATTTT
>TRBV30|TRBJ1-4|TRBD1|.
CAWGSGGPNEKLFF
TGTGCCTGGGGTTCAGGGGGCCCCAATGAAAAACTGTTTTTT
>TRBV25-1|TRBJ2-1|TRBD2|.
CASSGPFSGGDDYNEQFF
TGTGCCAGCAGTGGTCCCTTTAGCGGGGGAGACGACTACAATGAGCAGTTCTTC
>TRBV6-6|TRBJ1-4|TRBD1|.
CASSYRQGLEKLFF
TGTGCCAGCAGTTATCGACAGGGTCTTGAAAAACTGTTTTTT
>TRBV28|TRBJ1-1|.|once
CASSLGREAFF
TGTGCCAGCAGTTTAGGTAGGGAAGCTTTCTTT
>TRBV5-1|TRBJ1-1|TRBD1|.
CASSVDRGPEAFF
TGCGCCAGCTCAGTAGACAGGGGTCCTGAAGCTTTCTTT
>TRBV19|TRBJ2-1|.|.
CASSIEETPSSYNEQFF
TGTGCCAGTAGTATAGAGGAGACTCCAAGCTCCTACAATGAGCAGTTCTTC
>TRBV5-1|TRBJ1-4|.|.
CASSLPEQVPNEKLFF
TGCGCCAGCAGCTTGCCCGAACAGGTACCAAATGAAAAACTGTTTTTT
>TRBV5-1|TRBJ1-2|TRBD1|.
CASSGTGDGYGYTF
TGCGCCAGCAGCGGGACAGGGGATGGGTATGGCTACACCTTC
>TRBV10-3|TRBJ1-2|TRBD1|.
CAITTDRLYGYTF
TGTGCCATCACAACGGACAGGCTCTATGGCTACACCTTC
>TRBV18|TRBJ2-3|.|.
CASSPVDVTDTQYF
TGTGCCAGCTCACCAGTCGATGTCACAGATACGCAGTATTTT
>TRBV28|TRBJ2-5|.|.
CASSPPRETQYF
TGTGCCAGCAGTCCACCGCGGGAGACCCAGTACTTC
>TRBV4-1|TRBJ2-5|.|.
CASRRIVGETQYF
TGCGCCAGTCGGAGGATCGTCGGGGAGACCCAGTACTTC
>TRBV7-2|TRBJ1-2|TRBD1|.
CASSSRQGESYTF
TGTGCCAGCAGCTCCCGACAGGGGGAGAGCTACACCTTC
>TRBV7-2|TRBJ1-1|.|.
CASRRDGDTEAFF
TGTGCCAGCAGGAGGGACGGTGACACTGAAGCTTTCTTT
>TRBV30|TRBJ1-1|.|few
CAWSVGGGTEAFF
TGTGCCTGGAGCGTGGGAGGGGGAACTGAAGCTTTCTTT
>TRBV7-2|TRBJ2-2|TRBD2|.
CASSLAKNSYGRGTGELFF
TGTGCCAGCAGCTTAGCGAAAAATTCCTACGGGAGGGGCACCGGGGAGCTGTTTTTT
>TRBV2|TRBJ1-5|.|once
CASNQDTGQPQHF
TGTGCCAGCAACCAGGACACCGGTCAGCCCCAGCATTTT
>TRBV6-6|TRBJ2-3|TRBD1|once
CASSYRDSGDTQYF
TGTGCCAGCAGTTACCGGGACAGCGGAGATACGCAGTATTTT
>TRBV18|TRBJ1-3|.|once
CASSPQGSSGNTIYF
TGTGCCAGCTCACCTCAAGGGTCCTCTGGAAACACCATATATTTT
>TRBV2|TRBJ2-3|TRBD2|.
CASRAPGLAGLPSTDTQYF
TGTGCCAGCAGGGCCCCGGGACTAGCGGGCTTACCTAGCACAGATACGCAGTATTTT
>TRBV28|TRBJ1-4|TRBD1|once
CASSPGSLTGGREKLFF
TGTGCCAGCAGTCCCGGTTCCCTTACAGGGGGCAGGGAAAAACTGTTTTTT
>TRBV7-9|TRBJ1-1|TRBD1|.
CAVREGAGEAFF
TGTGCCGTTAGGGAGGGGGCTGGTGAAGCTTTCTTT
>TRBV5-6|TRBJ1-2|.|.
CASSALGGAYGYTF
TGTGCCAGCAGCGCTTTAGGGGGGGCCTATGGCTACACCTTC
>TRBV9|TRBJ2-2|TRBD2|.
CASSATTAGTSGSTGELFF
TGTGCCAGCAGCGCCACCACAGCCGGGACTAGCGGCAGCACCGGGGAGCTGTTTTTT
>TRBV28|TRBJ1-6|.|.
CASSLYPRSYNSPLHF
TGTGCCAGCAGTTTATACCCTCGCTCCTATAATTCACCCCTCCACTTT
>TRBV25-1|TRBJ2-1|TRBD1|.
CASSRTGTGAFGQFF
TGTGCCAGCAGTCGAACGGGGACAGGGGCTTTTGGGCAGTTCTTC
>TRBV9|TRBJ2-1|TRBD1|.
CASSTLGQGSYNEQFF
TGTGCCAGCAGCACCCTCGGACAGGGGTCCTACAATGAGCAGTTCTTC
>TRBV19|TRBJ1-5|.|once
CASSTVASTTNQPQHF
TGTGCCAGTAGTACGGTCGCCTCTACCACCAATCAGCCCCAGCATTTT
>TRBV6-6|TRBJ2-7|.|.
CASSYSQGLTYEQYF
TGTGCCAGCAGTTACTCTCAGGGTCTAACCTACGAGCAGTACTTC
>TRBV6-5|TRBJ1-4|.|.
CASSYSPPSANEKLFF
TGTGCCAGCAGTTATTCTCCCCCCTCGGCTAATGAAAAACTGTTTTTT
>TRBV5-1|TRBJ2-1|.|.
CASSSAAEQFF
TGCGCCAGCAGCTCCGCCGCGGAGCAGTTCTTC
>TRBV28|TRBJ1-5|TRBD1|once
CASSSGTGNQPQHF
TGTGCCAGCAGCTCCGGGACAGGCAATCAGCCCCAGCATTTT
>TRBV7-8|TRBJ2-1|.|.
CASSLAVTRSWDEQFF
TGTGCCAGCAGCTTAGCGGTCACCAGGAGCTGGGATGAGCAGTTCTTC
>TRBV6-5|TRBJ1-4|.|.
CASSYLSGEDEKLFF
TGTGCCAGCAGTTACTTGTCAGGGGAGGATGAAAAACTGTTTTTT
>TRBV19|TRBJ1-6|.|few
CASNGAINSPLHF
TGTGCCAGTAACGGGGCAATAAATTCACCCCTCCACTTT
>TRBV19|TRBJ1-6|.|.
CASTSTTGQGTSSPLHF
TGTGCCAGTACTTCCACTACGGGCCAGGGGACCAGTTCACCCCTCCACTTT
>TRBV19|TRBJ2-6|.|.
CASSIAPFGRLGGANVLTF
TGTGCCAGTAGTATAGCCCCATTTGGACGGCTAGGGGGGGCCAACGTCCTGACTTTC
>TRBV2|TRBJ1-1|.|.
CASSGIRSGEAFF
TGTGCCAGCAGTGGGATCAGGAGCGGTGAAGCTTTCTTT
>TRBV19|TRBJ1-3|.|.
CASSLGWIRNTIYF
TGTGCCAGTAGCCTCGGTTGGATTAGAAACACCATATATTTT
>TRBV6-5|TRBJ1-6|TRBD1|few
CASSYPPGGNSPLHF
TGTGCCAGCAGTTACCCGCCAGGGGGAAATTCACCCCTCCACTTT
>TRBV10-3|TRBJ2-3|.|.
CAISGHEDTQYF
TGTGCCATCAGTGGCCATGAAGATACGCAGTATTTT
>TRBV19|TRBJ2-6|TRBD1|once
CASSLTGTGANVLTF
TGTGCCAGTAGTTTGACAGGGACCGGGGCCAACGTCCTGACTTTC
>TRBV9|TRBJ1-1|.|.
CASSVAPGMNTEAFF
TGTGCCAGCAGCGTAGCCCCAGGGATGAACACTGAAGCTTTCTTT
>TRBV5-1|TRBJ2-4|.|.
CASSLEQAKNIQYF
TGCGCCAGCAGCTTGGAACAGGCCAAAAACATTCAGTACTTC
>TRBV9|TRBJ1-2|.|.
CASSTRREGGTYGYTF
TGTGCCAGCAGCACCAGAAGGGAGGGGGGAACTTATGGCTACACCTTC
>TRBV18|TRBJ1-1|TRBD1|.
CASSQNRGNTEAFF
TGTGCCAGCTCACAAAACAGGGGGAACACTGAAGCTTTCTTT
>TRBV9|TRBJ2-2|.|.
CASSVAGGVTMGGELFF
TGTGCCAGCAGCGTAGCTGGTGGGGTGACTATGGGCGGGGAGCTGTTTTTT
>TRBV7-6|TRBJ1-1|.|.
CASSLSRVNTEAFF
TGTGCCAGCAGCCTTTCGAGGGTGAACACTGAAGCTTTCTTT